A single T cell receptor (beta chain) is shown here with its context. Its antigen is undetermined. The data originate from a study of shared clonotypes between healthy human individuals. Germline V gene lookup returns CDR1 MGHDK and CDR2 SYGVNS. The CDR3 sequence is 14 residues long. V lost 5 bases, J lost 8 bases, and 15 bases lay in between. Study outcomes and limitations: An effect of sequencing depth on clonotype sharing among donors was expected.

Measured with immunoSEQ multiplex PCR; TCRdb has only the in-frame clones, and not every one. The table records about 2.1 million clones, under 95% of them present only once. Positive CCR7 selection of CD45RO-negative cells yielded the naive CD8 cells, and terminally differentiated effector memory CD45RA+ cells were excluded. Sequencing was performed on naive CD8+ T cells from PBMCs. The chain joins TRBV25-1 to TRBJ1-4; no firm D call. The TCR originated in a man younger than 35 in good health. Some clones in this sample may be carry-over from other donors' samples. In DNA, the CDR3 is TGTGCCAGCAGTCCACCTGGACCGTCCGAAAAACTGTTTTTT. Encoded protein: CASSPPGPSEKLFF.